This TCR beta chain was captured in a study of T cell responses to AZD1222 COVID-19 vaccine. Overall study findings and caveats: At 160-218 and 743-854, vaccine-associated CD4 TCRs were dominant, and they spanned spike. Donor demographics were predominantly white British with a female majority; clonal diversity may be underestimated. The reported proportion of spike-specific TCRs targeting unmutated variant regions was nearly half.

CDR1 and CDR2 from the germline V gene are MNHEY and SMNVEV (reference sequence). This CDR3 is built from 14 residues. Deletions cut 6 bases from V and 7 bases from J, with 13 bases between. Comments on this clone: The target antigen is unknown.

Profiling relied on immunoSEQ multiplex PCR, and the TCRdb table lists in-frame clones only, not all of them. The sample lists 100,000 to 150,000 clones; 70% to 90% were seen once. This rearrangement joins TRBV27 to TRBJ1-6; D gene unclear. The sample in question was peripheral blood, obtained on day 0 of AZD1222 vaccination. This clonotype was sampled from an adult in good health. CDR3 sequence (DNA): TGTGCCAGCAGGACACGCCTGGGAAATTCACCCCTCCACTTT. Translation: CASRTRLGNSPLHF.